The 30 T cell receptor beta chains given below trace back to one sample, sequenced in a study of blood T cell repertoires in COVID-19. Sequencing was performed with immunoSEQ multiplex PCR; in TCRdb, only in-frame clones are kept and a portion is missing. The sample consists of about 210,000 clones, 75% to 90% of them appearing once. What was sequenced was peripheral blood. The receptors derive from a man between 60 and 70 years old with acute or convalescent COVID-19.

This rearrangement joins TRBV5-4 to TRBJ2-3; 13 bases match TRBD2. The germline gives CDR1 SGHNT, CDR2 YYREEE (reference sequence). The CDR3 covers 15 residues. The junction had 4 bases not matched to a gene; V was cut back by 3 bases and J by 6 bases. CDR3 bases: TGTGCCAGCAGCTCTACTAGCGGGAGGGGGGATACGCAGTATTTT. This sequence encodes CASSSTSGRGDTQYF.

The rearrangement joins TRBV10-3 to TRBJ1-5; the D gene is possibly TRBD1 (6 bases). CDR3 length: 14 amino acids. Trimming took 5 bases from V and 7 from J, leaving 15 bases between them. Per the germline V gene, CDR1 is ENHRY and CDR2 is SYGVKD. CDR3 sequence: CAISPTGTGQPQHF. Written as DNA, the CDR3 is TGTGCCATCAGTCCTACAGGGACGGGACAGCCCCAGCATTTT.

This clone has a single count. This chain joins TRBV28 and TRBJ2-2; maybe TRBD1 (7 bases). CDR1 is MDHEN, CDR2 SYDVKM, per germline. This CDR3 region has 17 residues. Trimming left V 4 bases short and J 7 bases short, with 22 bases between. The CDR3 reads CASSSAGQHFRGGELFF. Here the CDR3 DNA reads TGTGCCAGCAGTTCCGCGGGACAGCACTTTCGGGGCGGGGAGCTGTTTTTT.

The chain links TRBV7-9 to TRBJ2-7; TRBD1 aligns across 7 bases. Unmatched junction bases numbered 3, after V lost 1 base and J lost 0 bases. The CDR3 runs 15 residues. Germline V CDR1 and CDR2: SEHNR, FQNEAQ (reference sequence). The CDR3 DNA follows: TGTGCCAGCAGCTTAGTTTCAGGGGGCTCCTACGAGCAGTACTTC. Translated, it gives CASSLVSGGSYEQYF.

The chain links TRBV5-6 to TRBJ2-7, with 10 positions matching TRBD2. V gave up 1 base and J gave up 3 bases; unmatched junction bases: 7. Germline CDR1 and CDR2: SGHDT and YYEEEE. This CDR3 is built from 16 residues. The CDR3 reads CASSLMKRGGLYEQYF. CDR3 DNA sequence: TGTGCCAGCAGCTTGATGAAGCGGGGGGGCCTCTACGAGCAGTACTTC.

This clone was seen only once. The rearrangement uses TRBV9 and TRBJ1-3; 7 bases fit TRBD1. In germline, CDR1 is SGDLS, CDR2 YYNGEE. V shed 2 bases and J 0 bases; nucleotides not matched to a gene: 8. The CDR3 is 17 amino acids. The CDR3 spells CASSVEQGLSSGNTIYF. Here the CDR3 DNA reads TGTGCCAGCAGCGTTGAACAGGGGCTGAGCTCTGGAAACACCATATATTTT.

This sequence joins TRBV5-8 and TRBJ1-5; 7 bases align to TRBD1. The J segment lost 4 bases and the V segment lost 2 bases, leaving 12 bases of the junction unmatched. The CDR3 extends over 17 amino acids. The germline V gene encodes CDR1 SGHTS and CDR2 YDEGEE. CDR3 residues: CASSLQGTLVSNQPQHF. The DNA for the CDR3 is TGTGCCAGCAGCTTACAGGGGACCCTTGTCTCAAATCAGCCCCAGCATTTT. The full variable domain, in which reference TRBV5-8 and TRBJ1-5 provide the parts outside the CDR3, is EAGVTQSPTHLIKTRGQQATLRCSPISGHTSVYWYQQALGLGLQFLLWYDEGEERNRGNFPPRFSGRQFPNYSSELNVNALELEDSALYLCASSLQGTLVSNQPQHFGDGTRLSIL.

This chain connects TRBV2 to TRBJ1-2; the D is unclear. The CDR3 extends over 16 amino acids. Trimming left V 6 bases short and J 2 bases short, with 19 bases between. CDR1 and CDR2 (germline): SNHLY, FYNNEI. Written as DNA, the CDR3 is TGTGCCAGCAGCCGAGGAGGCAGGAAAGACAACTATGGCTACACCTTC. Protein sequence: CASSRGGRKDNYGYTF.

V and J are TRBV27 and TRBJ2-2, with 9 bases that match TRBD2. The V segment lost 5 bases and the J segment 2 bases; nucleotides outside the gene matches: 9. There are 17 residues in the CDR3. From germline, CDR1 is MNHEY and CDR2 SMNVEV (reference sequence). Here the CDR3 reads CASSGGRALRNTGELFF. The CDR3 DNA sequence: TGTGCCAGCAGTGGCGGGAGGGCCCTCAGAAACACCGGGGAGCTGTTTTTT.

J is TRBJ2-5 and V is TRBV3-1 (or the pseudogene TRBV3-2); no definite D call. The germline V gene has CDR1 LGHDT and CDR2 YNNKEL (reference sequence). The V and J ends lost 0 bases and 5 bases respectively, with 13 bases between them. The CDR3 extends over 15 amino acids. This CDR3 reads CASSQEQIVQETQYF. CDR3 sequence (DNA): TGTGCCAGCAGCCAAGAGCAAATAGTACAGGAGACCCAGTACTTC.

The chain couples TRBV10-3 to TRBJ2-3, with 14 bases that match TRBD2. Germline loops: CDR1 ENHRY, CDR2 SYGVKD. The CDR3 spans 18 residues. The junction had 10 bases not matched to a gene; V was cut back by 4 bases and J by 4 bases. The DNA of the CDR3 is TGTGCCATCAGTGGGGCCCCGCCGGGACTAGCGGGGGCAGATACGCAGTATTTT. It encodes CAISGAPPGLAGADTQYF.

V and J are TRBV30 and TRBJ1-1; D might be TRBD1 (5 bases). Germline V gene data show CDR1 as GTSNPN and CDR2 as SVGIG (reference sequence). The CDR3 has 14 residues. V was cut by 0 bases and J by 1 base, with 9 bases left in between. The CDR3: CAWSVRGWNTEAFF. In DNA form, the CDR3 reads TGTGCCTGGAGTGTAAGGGGTTGGAACACTGAAGCTTTCTTT.

This clone showed up just once. This chain uses TRBV14 with TRBJ1-5; 8 nucleotides line up with TRBD1. The V gene's germline CDR1 is SGHDN and CDR2 FVKESK. The CDR3 has 13 amino acids. V gave up 2 bases and J gave up 6 bases; unmatched junction bases: 0. CDR3 DNA sequence: TGTGCCAGCAGCCAAACAGGGGGTCAGCCCCAGCATTTT. Amino acid sequence: CASSQTGGQPQHF.

J is TRBJ1-2 and V is TRBV19; tentative D call: TRBD1 (5 bases). Germline V gene lookup returns CDR1 LNHDA and CDR2 SQIVND (reference sequence). V lost 8 bases, J lost 0 bases, and 13 bases lay in between. The CDR3 has 14 residues. CDR3 in amino acids: CASSSGNANYGYTF. CDR3 nucleotides: TGTGCCAGTTCTTCAGGGAACGCTAACTATGGCTACACCTTC.

This rearrangement joins TRBV18 to TRBJ1-1; D unclear. Trimming pared 3 bases from V and 0 bases from J, leaving 11 bases between. Germline V gives CDR1 KGHSH, CDR2 LQKENI. This CDR3 has 15 residues. CDR3 sequence: CASSPSVEMNTEAFF. The CDR3 region has the DNA TGTGCCAGCTCACCGAGTGTCGAGATGAACACTGAAGCTTTCTTT.

The chain carries TRBV6-2 or TRBV6-3 and TRBJ2-2; D is perhaps TRBD2 (6 bases). Per the germline V gene, CDR1 is MNHEY and CDR2 is SVGEGT. Trimming removed 6 bases from V and 4 bases from J, with 12 bases in between. CDR3 length: 14 residues. CDR3 protein: CASSPSGPTGELFF. The CDR3 DNA follows: TGTGCCAGCAGCCCAAGCGGGCCCACCGGGGAGCTGTTTTTT.

The sample holds one count of this clone. The chain carries TRBV9 and TRBJ2-2, with 7 positions matching TRBD2. Trimming removed 0 bases from V and 2 bases from J; junction bases left unmatched: 7. Per the germline V gene, CDR1 is SGDLS and CDR2 is YYNGEE. The CDR3 consists of 17 residues. CDR3 in amino acids: CASSVGGGSPNTGELFF. The CDR3 DNA is TGTGCCAGCAGCGTAGGTGGCGGGAGCCCCAACACCGGGGAGCTGTTTTTT.

This sequence joins TRBV4-1 and TRBJ1-4; D is possibly TRBD1 (6 bases). Germline lookup yields CDR1 MGHRA and CDR2 YSYEKL. V was pared by 5 bases and J by 4 bases, with 14 bases between. The CDR3 has 15 amino acids. CDR3 region: CASSVGGASNEKLFF. The CDR3 nucleotides read TGCGCCAGCAGCGTTGGGGGGGCCAGTAATGAAAAACTGTTTTTT.

The rearrangement links TRBV14 to TRBJ1-6; weak D call: TRBD1 (5 bases). The CDR3 runs 15 residues. The germline gives CDR1 SGHDN, CDR2 FVKESK. Trimming cost V 5 bases and J 6 bases, with 14 bases left between them. The CDR3 coding sequence is TGTGCCAGCAGCGTACGACAGAAGTTTAATTCACCCCTCCACTTT. This encodes CASSVRQKFNSPLHF.

The gene calls are TRBV4-1 and TRBJ2-3, with TRBD2 identical over 8 bases. CDR3 length: 14 amino acids. CDR1 and CDR2 (germline): MGHRA, YSYEKL. V was pared by 7 bases and J by 2 bases, with 5 bases of the junction left unmatched. The CDR3 region is CASTLAGFTDTQYF. In DNA form, the CDR3 reads TGCGCCAGCACTTTAGCGGGATTCACAGATACGCAGTATTTT.

The gene calls are TRBV5-4 and TRBJ1-1; D is unresolved. Germline CDR1 SGHNT, CDR2 YYREEE (reference sequence). The CDR3 extends over 12 amino acids. V was trimmed by 3 bases and J by 0 bases, leaving 3 bases between them. The CDR3 is CASSSMNTEAFF. CDR3 DNA: TGTGCCAGCAGCTCAATGAACACTGAAGCTTTCTTT.

As regards this clone: At the DNA level, this CDR3 is encoded by other sequences in the same sample as well. This chain connects TRBV5-1 to TRBJ2-7; 12 bases match TRBD2. V was pared by 5 bases and J by 4 bases, with 7 bases of the junction left unmatched. The CDR3 consists of 15 residues. Germline V CDR1 and CDR2: SGHRS, YFSETQ. For the CDR3, the DNA is TGCGCCAGCAGAGCGACTAGCGGGGGTTTATACGAGCAGTACTTC. As protein: CASRATSGGLYEQYF.

This chain connects TRBV29-1 to TRBJ1-2, with D unresolved. This CDR3 has 13 amino acids. V lost 4 bases and J lost 8, with 17 bases in between. Germline V CDR1 and CDR2: SQVTM, ANQGSEA. The CDR3 loop is CSVGERRPAGYTF. CDR3 bases: TGCAGCGTTGGGGAGAGGCGGCCCGCCGGCTACACCTTC.

The chain employs TRBV30 and TRBJ2-5, with D maybe TRBD1 (6 bases). Germline lookup yields CDR1 GTSNPN and CDR2 SVGIG (reference sequence). Trimming left V 3 bases short and J 5 bases short, with 13 bases between. The CDR3 has 13 residues. The CDR3 sequence: CAWRVQGRETQYF. The CDR3 DNA is TGTGCCTGGAGGGTCCAGGGGCGGGAGACCCAGTACTTC.

The rearrangement uses TRBV7-2 and TRBJ2-7, with D perhaps TRBD2 (6 bases). V shed 5 bases and J shed 2 bases, with 19 bases lying between them. CDR3 length equals 16 residues. Germline values: CDR1 SGHTA, CDR2 FQGNSA. The CDR3 loop reads CASSPTMRDRTYEQYF. CDR3 DNA sequence: TGTGCCAGCAGCCCGACCATGCGGGACCGAACCTACGAGCAGTACTTC. The full variable domain, in which reference TRBV7-2 and TRBJ2-7 provide the parts outside the CDR3, is GAGVSQSPSNKVTEKGKDVELRCDPISGHTALYWYRQSLGQGLEFLIYFQGNSAPDKSGLPSDRFSAERTGGSVSTLTIQRTQQEDSAVYLCASSPTMRDRTYEQYFGPGTRLTVT.

This chain uses TRBV6-1 with TRBJ1-1; D call uncertain. The CDR3 runs to 12 residues. The V gene's germline CDR1 is MNHNS and CDR2 SASEGT. V lost 1 base and J 5 bases, leaving 5 bases between the germline ends. The CDR3 sequence: CASSEVGTEAFF. In DNA form, the CDR3 reads TGTGCCAGCAGTGAAGTCGGGACTGAAGCTTTCTTT.

The chain couples TRBV30 to TRBJ1-2, with TRBD1 matching over 9 bases. Germline CDR1 GTSNPN, CDR2 SVGIG (reference sequence). The CDR3 length is 17 residues. V gave up 4 bases and J gave up 1 base; unmatched junction bases: 13. CDR3 in amino acids: CAWIGEGQGKYNYGYTF. The CDR3, as DNA: TGTGCCTGGATTGGGGAAGGACAGGGGAAGTATAACTATGGCTACACCTTC.

CDR3 residues: CASSAFLTIQPQHF. DNA for the CDR3: TGTGCCAGCAGTGCCTTCCTTACAATACAGCCCCAGCATTTT. V and J are TRBV2 and TRBJ1-5, with no clear D. Germline values: CDR1 SNHLY, CDR2 FYNNEI. Between the trimmed V and J ends, which lost 4 bases and 7 bases, there was a span of 14 bases. The CDR3 has 14 amino acids.

The chain combines TRBV4-1 with TRBJ2-3; 7 positions match TRBD2. The CDR3 covers 17 residues. Germline CDR1 MGHRA, CDR2 YSYEKL. The trim removed 0 bases at V and 1 base at J, leaving 7 bases unmatched. The CDR3, as DNA: TGCGCCAGCAGCCAAGAAAGGGTGGGAGGGGGCACAGATACGCAGTATTTT. Protein sequence: CASSQERVGGGTDTQYF.

This clone has just a few counts. At one end, the junction sequence differs from germline, possibly due to a read error. The gene calls are TRBV20-1 and TRBJ1-1; D gene unclear. The CDR3 contains 11 residues. The germline CDR1 and CDR2 sequences are DFQATT and SNEGSKA (reference sequence). CDR3 in amino acids: CSASRPYARWF. CDR3 in DNA: TGCAGTGCCTCAAGACCCTACGCGCGGTGGTTT.